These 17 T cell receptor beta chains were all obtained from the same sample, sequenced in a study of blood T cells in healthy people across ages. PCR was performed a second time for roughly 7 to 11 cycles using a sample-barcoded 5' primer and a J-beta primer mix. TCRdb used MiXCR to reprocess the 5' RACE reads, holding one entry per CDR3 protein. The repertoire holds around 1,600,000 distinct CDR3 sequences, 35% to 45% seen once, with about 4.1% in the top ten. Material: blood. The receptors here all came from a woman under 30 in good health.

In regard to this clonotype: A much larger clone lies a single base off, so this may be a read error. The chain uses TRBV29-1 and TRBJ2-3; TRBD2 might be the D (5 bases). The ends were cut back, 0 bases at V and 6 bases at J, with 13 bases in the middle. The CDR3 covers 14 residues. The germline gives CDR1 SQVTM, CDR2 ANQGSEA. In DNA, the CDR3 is TGCAGCGTTGAAGAATCTCAGAGGAGGGATACGCAGTATTTT. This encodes CSVEESQRRDTQYF.

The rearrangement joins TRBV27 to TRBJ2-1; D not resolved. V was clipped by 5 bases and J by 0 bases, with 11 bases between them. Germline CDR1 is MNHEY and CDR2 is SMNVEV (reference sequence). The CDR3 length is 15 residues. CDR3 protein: CASSRNPGSYNEQFF. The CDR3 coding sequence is TGTGCCAGCAGTCGAAACCCAGGCTCCTACAATGAGCAGTTCTTC.

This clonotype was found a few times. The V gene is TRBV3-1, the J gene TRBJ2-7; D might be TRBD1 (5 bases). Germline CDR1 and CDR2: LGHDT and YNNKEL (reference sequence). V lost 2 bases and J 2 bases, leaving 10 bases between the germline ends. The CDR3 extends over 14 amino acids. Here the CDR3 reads CASSQWKGAYEQYF. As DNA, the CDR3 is TGTGCCAGCAGCCAATGGAAAGGGGCCTACGAGCAGTACTTC.

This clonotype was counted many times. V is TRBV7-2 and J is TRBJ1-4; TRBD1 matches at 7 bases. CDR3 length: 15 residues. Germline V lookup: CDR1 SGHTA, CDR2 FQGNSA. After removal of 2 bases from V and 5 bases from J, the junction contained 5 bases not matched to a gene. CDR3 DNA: TGTGCCAGCAGCTTATCGCAGGGGGGGAATGAAAAACTGTTTTTT. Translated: CASSLSQGGNEKLFF.

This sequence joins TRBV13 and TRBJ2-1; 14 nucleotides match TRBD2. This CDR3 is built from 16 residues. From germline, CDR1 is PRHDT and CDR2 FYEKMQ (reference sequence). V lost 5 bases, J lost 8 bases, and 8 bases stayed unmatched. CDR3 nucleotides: TGTGCCAGCAGCCAGCCGGGACTAGCGGGAGTCTATGAGCAGTTCTTC. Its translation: CASSQPGLAGVYEQFF. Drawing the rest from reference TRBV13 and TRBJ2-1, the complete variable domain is AAGVIQSPRHLIKEKRETATLKCYPIPRHDTVYWYQQGPGQDPQFLISFYEKMQSDKGSIPDRFSAQQFSDYHSELNMSSLELGDSALYFCASSQPGLAGVYEQFFGPGTRLTVL.

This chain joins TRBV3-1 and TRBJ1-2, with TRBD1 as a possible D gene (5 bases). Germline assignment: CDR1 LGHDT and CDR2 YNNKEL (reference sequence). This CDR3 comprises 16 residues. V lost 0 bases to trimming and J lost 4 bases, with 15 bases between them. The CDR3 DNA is TGTGCCAGCAGCCAAGATATGATTAGCAGGGCCTATGGCTACACCTTC. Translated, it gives CASSQDMISRAYGYTF.

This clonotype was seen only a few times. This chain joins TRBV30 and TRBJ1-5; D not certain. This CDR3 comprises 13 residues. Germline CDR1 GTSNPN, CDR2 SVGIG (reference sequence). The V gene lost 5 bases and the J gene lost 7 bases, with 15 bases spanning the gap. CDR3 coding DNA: TGTGCCTGGGCTCCCGGGTCGAGGCAGCCCCAGCATTTT. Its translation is CAWAPGSRQPQHF.

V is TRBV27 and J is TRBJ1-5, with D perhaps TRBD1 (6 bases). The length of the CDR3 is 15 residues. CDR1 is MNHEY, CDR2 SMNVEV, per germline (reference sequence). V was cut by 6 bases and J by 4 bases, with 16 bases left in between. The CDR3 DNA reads TGTGCCAGCAGAGATACAGGGCTAGGGAATCAGCCCCAGCATTTT. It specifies CASRDTGLGNQPQHF.

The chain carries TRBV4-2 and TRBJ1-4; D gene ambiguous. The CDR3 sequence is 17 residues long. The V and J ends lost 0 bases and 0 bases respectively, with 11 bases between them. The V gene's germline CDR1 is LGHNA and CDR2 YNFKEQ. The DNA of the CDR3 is TGTGCCAGCAGCCAAGATCTCCGGTTTGCAACTAATGAAAAACTGTTTTTT. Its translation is CASSQDLRFATNEKLFF.

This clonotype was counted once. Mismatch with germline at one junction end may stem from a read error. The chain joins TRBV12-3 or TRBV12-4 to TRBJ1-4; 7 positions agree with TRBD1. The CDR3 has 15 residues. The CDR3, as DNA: TGTACCAGCAGTTTAGGGACAGTTCCTAATGAAAAACTGTTTTTT. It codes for CTSSLGTVPNEKLFF.

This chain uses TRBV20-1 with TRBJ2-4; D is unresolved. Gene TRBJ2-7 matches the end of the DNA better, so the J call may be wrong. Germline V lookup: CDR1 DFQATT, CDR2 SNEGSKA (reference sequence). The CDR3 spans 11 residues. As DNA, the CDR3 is TGCAGTACTCTCTATGTCTACGAGCAGTACTTC. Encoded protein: CSTLYVYEQYF.

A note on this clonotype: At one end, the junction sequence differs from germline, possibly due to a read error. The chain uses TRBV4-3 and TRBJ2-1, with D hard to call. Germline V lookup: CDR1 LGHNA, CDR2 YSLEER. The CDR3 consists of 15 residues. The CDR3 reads CAGSQDEEDYNEQFF. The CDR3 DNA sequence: TGCGCCGGCAGCCAAGATGAAGAGGATTACAATGAGCAGTTCTTC.

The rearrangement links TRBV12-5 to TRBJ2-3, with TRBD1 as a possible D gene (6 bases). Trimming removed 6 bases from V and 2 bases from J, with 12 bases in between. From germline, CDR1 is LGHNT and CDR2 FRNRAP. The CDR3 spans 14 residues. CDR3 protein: CASGSTGITDTQYF. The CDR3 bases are TGTGCTAGTGGCTCGACAGGAATCACAGATACGCAGTATTTT.

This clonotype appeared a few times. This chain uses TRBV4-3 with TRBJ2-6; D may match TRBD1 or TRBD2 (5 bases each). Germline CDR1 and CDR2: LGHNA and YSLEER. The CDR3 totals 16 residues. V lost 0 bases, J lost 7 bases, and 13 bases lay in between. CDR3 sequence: CASSQDGTVGANVLTF. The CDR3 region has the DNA TGCGCCAGCAGCCAAGACGGGACGGTTGGTGCCAACGTCCTGACTTTC.

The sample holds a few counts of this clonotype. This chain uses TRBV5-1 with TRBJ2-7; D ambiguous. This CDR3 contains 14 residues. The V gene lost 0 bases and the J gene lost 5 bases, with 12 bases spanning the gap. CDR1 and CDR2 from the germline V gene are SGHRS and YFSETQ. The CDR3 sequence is CASSLEAAMDEQYF. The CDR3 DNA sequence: TGCGCCAGCAGCTTGGAGGCGGCTATGGACGAGCAGTACTTC.

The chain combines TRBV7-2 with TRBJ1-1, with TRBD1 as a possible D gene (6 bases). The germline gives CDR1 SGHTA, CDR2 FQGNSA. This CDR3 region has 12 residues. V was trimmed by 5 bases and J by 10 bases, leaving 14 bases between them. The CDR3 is CASSQGQGRAFF. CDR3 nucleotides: TGTGCCAGCAGCCAGGGTCAGGGGAGAGCTTTCTTT. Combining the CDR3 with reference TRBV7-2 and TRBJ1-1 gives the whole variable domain GAGVSQSPSNKVTEKGKDVELRCDPISGHTALYWYRQSLGQGLEFLIYFQGNSAPDKSGLPSDRFSAERTGGSVSTLTIQRTQQEDSAVYLCASSQGQGRAFFGQGTRLTVV.

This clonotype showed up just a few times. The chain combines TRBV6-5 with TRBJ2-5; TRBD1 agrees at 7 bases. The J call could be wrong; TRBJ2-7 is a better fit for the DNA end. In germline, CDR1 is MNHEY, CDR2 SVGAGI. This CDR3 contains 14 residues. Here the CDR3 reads CASSPIQGYYEQYF. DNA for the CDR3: TGTGCCAGCAGTCCCATACAGGGGTACTACGAGCAGTACTTC.